This TCR beta chain was identified during a study of vaccination and CD4 T cells after COVID-19. On this clonotype itself: Its antigen is not known.

V lost 8 bases and J lost 2, with 13 bases in between. The germline CDR1 and CDR2 sequences are LNHNV and YYDKDF (reference sequence). The CDR3 has 15 residues. Researchers used the Oncomine TCR Beta short-read assay to sequence DNA from cultured CD4+ T cells. TCRdb passed the PCR reads through MiXCR, listing each CDR3 protein once. The sample shows 7,500 or so distinct CDR3 sequences, around a quarter of them seen only once. General study findings and limits: Detection of a median around 86% of reactive clones in convalescent patients was confined to the period after vaccination.

The sample's treatment: approximately 10-day PBMC culture with coronavirus spike peptide pools or control peptides (ViraFEST assay). These CD4+ T cells came from an unexposed donor, sampled before the COVID-19 pandemic (2011-2018). The researchers probed unexposed-donor CD4+ T cells with SARS-CoV-2 S/N and four cold-coronavirus spikes, cells permitting. This receptor was taken from a human donor in good health. Specimen: CD4+ T cells from blood, cultured in vitro. This rearrangement joins TRBV15 to TRBJ2-6; D is possibly TRBD1 (6 bases). The CDR3 loop reads CATASPGAGANVLTF. The DNA of the CDR3 is TGTGCCACCGCATCCCCAGGGGCTGGGGCCAACGTCCTGACTTTC. The full variable domain, its missing parts supplied by reference TRBV15 and TRBJ2-6, is DAMVIQNPRYQVTQFGKPVTLSCSQTLNHNVMYWYQQKSSQAPKLLFHYYDKDFNNEADTPDNFQSRRPNTSFCFLDIRSPGLGDTAMYLCATASPGAGANVLTFGAGSRLTVL.